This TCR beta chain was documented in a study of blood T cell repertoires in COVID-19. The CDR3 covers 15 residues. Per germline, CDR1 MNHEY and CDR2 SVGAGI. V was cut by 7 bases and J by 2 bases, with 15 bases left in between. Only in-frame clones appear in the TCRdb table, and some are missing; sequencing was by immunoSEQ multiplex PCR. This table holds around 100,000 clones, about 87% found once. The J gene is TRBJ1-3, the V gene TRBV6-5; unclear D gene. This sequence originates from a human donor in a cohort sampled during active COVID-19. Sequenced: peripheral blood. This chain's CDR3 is CASTPGKAPGNTIYF. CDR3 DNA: TGTGCCAGCACCCCGGGAAAGGCGCCTGGAAACACCATATATTTT.